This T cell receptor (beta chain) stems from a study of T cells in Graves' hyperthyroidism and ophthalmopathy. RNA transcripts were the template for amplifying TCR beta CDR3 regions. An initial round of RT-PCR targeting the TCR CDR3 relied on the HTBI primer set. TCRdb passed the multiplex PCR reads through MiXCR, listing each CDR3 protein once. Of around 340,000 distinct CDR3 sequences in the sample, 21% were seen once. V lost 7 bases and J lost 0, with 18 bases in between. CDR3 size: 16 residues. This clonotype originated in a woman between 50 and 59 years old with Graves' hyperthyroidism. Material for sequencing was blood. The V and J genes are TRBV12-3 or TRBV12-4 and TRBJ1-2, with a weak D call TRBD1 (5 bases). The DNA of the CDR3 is TGTGCCAGCATCACCCGGGACGGACCATCTAACTATGGCTACACCTTC. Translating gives CASITRDGPSNYGYTF.